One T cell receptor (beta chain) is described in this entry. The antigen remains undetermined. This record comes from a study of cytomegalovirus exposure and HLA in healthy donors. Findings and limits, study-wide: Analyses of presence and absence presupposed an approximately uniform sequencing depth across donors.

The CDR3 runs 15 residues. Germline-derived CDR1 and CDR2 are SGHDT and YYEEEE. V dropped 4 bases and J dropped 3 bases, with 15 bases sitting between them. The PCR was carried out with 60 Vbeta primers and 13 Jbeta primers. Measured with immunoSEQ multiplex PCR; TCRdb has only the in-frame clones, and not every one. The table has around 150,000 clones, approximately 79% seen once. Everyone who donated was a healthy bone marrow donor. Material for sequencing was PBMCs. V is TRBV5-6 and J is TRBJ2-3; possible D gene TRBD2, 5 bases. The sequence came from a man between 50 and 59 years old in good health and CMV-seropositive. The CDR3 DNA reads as TGTGCCAGCAGCGTCTGGCCTAGCCTAACAGATACGCAGTATTTT. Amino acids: CASSVWPSLTDTQYF.